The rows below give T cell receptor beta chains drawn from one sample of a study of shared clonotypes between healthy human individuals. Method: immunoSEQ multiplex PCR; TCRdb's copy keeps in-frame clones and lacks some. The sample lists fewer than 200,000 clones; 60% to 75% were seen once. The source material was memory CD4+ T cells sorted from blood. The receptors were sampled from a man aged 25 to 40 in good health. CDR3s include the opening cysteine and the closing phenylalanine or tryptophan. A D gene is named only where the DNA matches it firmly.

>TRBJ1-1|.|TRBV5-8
CASSLEAGRDTEAFF
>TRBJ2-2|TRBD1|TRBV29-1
CSVETRQGLNTGELFF
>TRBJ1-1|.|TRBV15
CATSREGRDEAFF
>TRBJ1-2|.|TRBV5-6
CASSLRTPLSGGYTF
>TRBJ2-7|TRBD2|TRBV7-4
CASTNPRTSGIYEQYF
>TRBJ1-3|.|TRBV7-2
CASSPGGGWRGNTIYF
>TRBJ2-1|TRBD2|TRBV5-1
CASSLGVGSGTHNEQFF
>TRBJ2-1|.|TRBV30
CAWNSRFF
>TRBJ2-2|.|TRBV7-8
CASSQVGGRDGELFF
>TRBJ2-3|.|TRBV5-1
CASSLDGLSVDTQYF
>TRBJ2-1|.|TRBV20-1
CSAIKRYEQFF
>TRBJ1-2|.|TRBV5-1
CASSPLTANYGYTF
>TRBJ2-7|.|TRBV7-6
CASSLYQSYEQYF
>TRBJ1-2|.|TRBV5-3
CARSWTCQVGSGYTF
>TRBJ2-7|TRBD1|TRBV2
CASRDRGSSYEQYF
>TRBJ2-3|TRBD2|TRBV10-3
CAISEASGSDTQYF
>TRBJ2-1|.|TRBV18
CASSPFRDHNEQFF
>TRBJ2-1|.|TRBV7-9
CASSPRVAYNEQFF
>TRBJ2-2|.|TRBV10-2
CASNVGPNTGELFF
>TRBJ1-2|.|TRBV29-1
CSVVADFVYGYTF
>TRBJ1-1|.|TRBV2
CASRNTEAFF
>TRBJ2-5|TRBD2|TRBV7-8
CASSPPKGLAEKETQYF
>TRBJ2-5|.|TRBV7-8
CASSFGRAQRGRETQYF
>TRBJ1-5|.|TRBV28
CASSPEPFRAQHF
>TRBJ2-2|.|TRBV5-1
CASSYSDTGELFF
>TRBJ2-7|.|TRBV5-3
CARSFRRRASYEQYF
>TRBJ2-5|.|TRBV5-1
CASSWWLASGETQYF
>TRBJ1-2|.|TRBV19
CASSILGQDGYTF
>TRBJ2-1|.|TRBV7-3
CASSLKSRRDLADHNEQFF
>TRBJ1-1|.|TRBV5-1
CASSLGGVNTEAFF
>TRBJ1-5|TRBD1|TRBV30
CAWSVGTANQPQHF
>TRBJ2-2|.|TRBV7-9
CASSPLGITKTGELFF
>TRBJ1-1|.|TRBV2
CASRAGETEAFF
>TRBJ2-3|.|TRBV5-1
CASSPGTPATDTQYF
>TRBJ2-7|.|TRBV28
CASQTGYYEQYF
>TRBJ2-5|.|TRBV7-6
CASSLGLGETQYF
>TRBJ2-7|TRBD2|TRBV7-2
CASSHGGGQGSYEQYF
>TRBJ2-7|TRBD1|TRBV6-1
CASDRDRSYEQYF
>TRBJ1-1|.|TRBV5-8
CASSLEQGWETEAFF
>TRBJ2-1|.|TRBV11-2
CASSSQGHEQFF
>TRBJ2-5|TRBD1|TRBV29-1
CSADRDSETQYF
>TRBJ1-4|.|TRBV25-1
CASSEFQGNGLFF
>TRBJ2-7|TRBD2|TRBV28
CASSPARREHEQYF
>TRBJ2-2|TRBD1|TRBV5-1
CASSAGQGLGGELFF
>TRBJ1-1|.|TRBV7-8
CASSLQDHEAFF
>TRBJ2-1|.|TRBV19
CASSIDWAGGRYNEQFF
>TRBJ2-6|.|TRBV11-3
CASSLEANVLTF
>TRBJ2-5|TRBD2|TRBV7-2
CASRRSGRAEETQYF
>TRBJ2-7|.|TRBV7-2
CASSLRQTYEQYF
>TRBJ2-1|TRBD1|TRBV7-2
CASSLDRGHYNEQFF
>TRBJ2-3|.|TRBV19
CATNSPGRSDTDTQYF
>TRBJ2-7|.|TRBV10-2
CASSDLVNSYEQYF
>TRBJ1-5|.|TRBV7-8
CASSSKKRETSNQPQHF
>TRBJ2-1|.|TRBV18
CASSPPGGASEEQFF
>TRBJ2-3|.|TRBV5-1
CASSLALQTDTQYF